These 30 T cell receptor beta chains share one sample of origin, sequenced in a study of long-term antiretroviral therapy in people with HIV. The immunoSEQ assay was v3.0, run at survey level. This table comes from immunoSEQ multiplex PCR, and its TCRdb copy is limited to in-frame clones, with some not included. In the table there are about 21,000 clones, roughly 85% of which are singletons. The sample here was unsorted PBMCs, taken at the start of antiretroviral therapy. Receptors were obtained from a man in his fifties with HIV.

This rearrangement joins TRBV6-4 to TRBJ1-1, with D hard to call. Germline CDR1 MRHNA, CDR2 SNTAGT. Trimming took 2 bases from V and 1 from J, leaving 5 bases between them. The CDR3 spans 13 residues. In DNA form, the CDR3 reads TGTGCCAGCAGTGACAGGGCGAACACTGAAGCTTTCTTT. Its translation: CASSDRANTEAFF.

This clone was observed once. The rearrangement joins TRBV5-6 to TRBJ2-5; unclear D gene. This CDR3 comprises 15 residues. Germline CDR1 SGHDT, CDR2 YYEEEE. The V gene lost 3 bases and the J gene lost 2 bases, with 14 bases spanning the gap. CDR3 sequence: CASSSQTRAQETQYF. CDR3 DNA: TGTGCCAGCAGCTCCCAGACAAGGGCACAAGAGACCCAGTACTTC. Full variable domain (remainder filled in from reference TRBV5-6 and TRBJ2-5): DAGVTQSPTHLIKTRGQQVTLRCSPKSGHDTVSWYQQALGQGPQFIFQYYEEEERQRGNFPDRFSGHQFPNYSSELNVNALLLGDSALYLCASSSQTRAQETQYFGPGTRLLVL.

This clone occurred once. This CDR3 reads CASSLYSEQFF. DNA of the CDR3: TGTGCCAGCAGCTTATATTCTGAGCAGTTCTTC. The genes are TRBV11-2 and TRBJ2-1; no firm D call. The germline CDR1 and CDR2 sequences are SGHAT and FQNNGV. V lost 2 bases, J lost 9 bases, and 5 bases lay in between. The CDR3 extends over 11 amino acids.

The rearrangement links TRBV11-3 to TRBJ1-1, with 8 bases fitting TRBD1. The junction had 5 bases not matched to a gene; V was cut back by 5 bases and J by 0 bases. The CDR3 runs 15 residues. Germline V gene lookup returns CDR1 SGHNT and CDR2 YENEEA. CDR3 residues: CASSPRQGLNTEAFF. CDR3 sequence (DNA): TGTGCCAGCAGCCCTCGACAGGGGTTGAACACTGAAGCTTTCTTT.

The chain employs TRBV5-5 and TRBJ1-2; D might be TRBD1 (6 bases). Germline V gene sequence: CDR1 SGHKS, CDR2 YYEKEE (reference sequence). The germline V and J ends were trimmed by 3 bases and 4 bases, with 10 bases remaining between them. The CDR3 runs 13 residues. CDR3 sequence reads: CASSSQGRYGYTF. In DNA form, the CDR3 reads TGTGCCAGCAGCTCGCAGGGGCGCTATGGCTACACCTTC.

Here the CDR3 DNA reads TGTGCCAGCAGTATCAGGGGGACCAAAAACATTCAGTACTTC. Translated, it gives CASSIRGTKNIQYF. The rearrangement uses TRBV7-8 and TRBJ2-4, with 7 bases fitting TRBD1. Germline V gene lookup returns CDR1 SGHVS and CDR2 FQNEAQ. The J segment lost 2 bases and the V segment lost 6 bases, leaving 4 bases of the junction unmatched. CDR3 length: 14 residues.

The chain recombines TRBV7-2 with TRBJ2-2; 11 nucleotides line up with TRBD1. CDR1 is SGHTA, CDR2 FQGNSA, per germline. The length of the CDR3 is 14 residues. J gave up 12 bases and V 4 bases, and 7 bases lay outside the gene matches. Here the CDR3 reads CASSSMGTGGKLFF. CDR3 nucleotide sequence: TGTGCCAGCAGCTCGATGGGGACAGGGGGGAAGCTGTTTTTT.

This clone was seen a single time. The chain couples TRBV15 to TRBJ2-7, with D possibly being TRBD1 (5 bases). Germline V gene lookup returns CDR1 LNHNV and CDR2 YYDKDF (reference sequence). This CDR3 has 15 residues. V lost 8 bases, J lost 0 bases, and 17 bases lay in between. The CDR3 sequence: CATREQAGHSYEQYF. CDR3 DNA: TGTGCCACCCGCGAGCAGGCAGGACACTCCTACGAGCAGTACTTC.

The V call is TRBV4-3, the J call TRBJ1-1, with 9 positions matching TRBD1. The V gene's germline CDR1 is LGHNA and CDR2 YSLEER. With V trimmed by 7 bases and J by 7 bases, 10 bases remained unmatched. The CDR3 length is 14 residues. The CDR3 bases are TGCGCCAGCAAAGAGGGACAGGGTTTGGGTGAAGCTTTCTTT. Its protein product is CASKEGQGLGEAFF.

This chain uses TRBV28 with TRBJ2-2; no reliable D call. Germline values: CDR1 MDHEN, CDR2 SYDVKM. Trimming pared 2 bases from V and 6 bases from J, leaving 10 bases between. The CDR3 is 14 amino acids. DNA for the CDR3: TGTGCCAGCAGTTTAGTAGGGTCGGCCGGGGAGCTGTTTTTT. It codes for CASSLVGSAGELFF.

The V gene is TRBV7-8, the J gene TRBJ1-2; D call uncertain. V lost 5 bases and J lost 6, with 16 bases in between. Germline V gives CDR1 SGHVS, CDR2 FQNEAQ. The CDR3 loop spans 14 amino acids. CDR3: CASSPFLVDHGYTF. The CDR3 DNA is TGTGCCAGCAGCCCCTTCTTGGTGGATCATGGCTACACCTTC.

Written as DNA, the CDR3 is TGTGCCAGCACTGTCGACAGGGAACTTGGAAACACCATATATTTT. Translation gives CASTVDRELGNTIYF. This chain connects TRBV19 to TRBJ1-3; TRBD1 aligns across 7 bases. Germline CDR1 reads LNHDA; CDR2 reads SQIVND (reference sequence). The V segment lost 9 bases and the J segment 3 bases; nucleotides outside the gene matches: 11. The length of the CDR3 is 15 residues.

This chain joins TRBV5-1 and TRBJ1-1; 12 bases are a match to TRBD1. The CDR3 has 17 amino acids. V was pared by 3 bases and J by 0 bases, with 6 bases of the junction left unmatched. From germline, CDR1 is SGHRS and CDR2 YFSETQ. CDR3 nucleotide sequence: TGCGCCAGCAGCTCCCGGGACAGGGGGCTAATGAACACTGAAGCTTTCTTT. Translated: CASSSRDRGLMNTEAFF.

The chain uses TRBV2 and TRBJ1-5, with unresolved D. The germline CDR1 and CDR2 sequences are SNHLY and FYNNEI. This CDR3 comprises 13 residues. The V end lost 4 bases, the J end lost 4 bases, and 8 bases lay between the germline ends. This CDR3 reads CASSVYENQPQHF. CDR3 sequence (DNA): TGTGCCAGCAGTGTCTATGAGAATCAGCCCCAGCATTTT.

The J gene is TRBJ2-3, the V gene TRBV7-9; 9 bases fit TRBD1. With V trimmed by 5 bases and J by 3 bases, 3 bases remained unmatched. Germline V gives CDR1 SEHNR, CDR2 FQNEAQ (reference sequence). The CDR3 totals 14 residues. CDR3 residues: CASSPGTGTDTQYF. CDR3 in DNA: TGTGCCAGCAGCCCGGGGACAGGGACAGATACGCAGTATTTT.

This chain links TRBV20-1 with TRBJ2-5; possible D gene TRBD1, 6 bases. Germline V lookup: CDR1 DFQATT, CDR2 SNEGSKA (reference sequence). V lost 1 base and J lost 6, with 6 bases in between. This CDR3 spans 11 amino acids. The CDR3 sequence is CSARGGQTQYF. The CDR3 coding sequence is TGCAGTGCTAGAGGGGGGCAGACCCAGTACTTC.

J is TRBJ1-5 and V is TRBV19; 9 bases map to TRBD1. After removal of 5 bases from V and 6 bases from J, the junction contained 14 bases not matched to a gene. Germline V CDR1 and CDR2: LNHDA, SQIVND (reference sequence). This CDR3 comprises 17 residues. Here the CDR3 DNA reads TGTGCCAGTAGTGGCGCCCCCGGGACAGGGACAGGTCAGCCCCAGCATTTT. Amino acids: CASSGAPGTGTGQPQHF.

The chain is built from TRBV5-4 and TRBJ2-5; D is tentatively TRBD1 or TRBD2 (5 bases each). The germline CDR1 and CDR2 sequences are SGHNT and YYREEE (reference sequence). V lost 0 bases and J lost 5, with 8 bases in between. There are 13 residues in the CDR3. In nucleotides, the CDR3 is TGTGCCAGCAGCTTGGCCTGGGGGGAGACCCAGTACTTC. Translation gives CASSLAWGETQYF.

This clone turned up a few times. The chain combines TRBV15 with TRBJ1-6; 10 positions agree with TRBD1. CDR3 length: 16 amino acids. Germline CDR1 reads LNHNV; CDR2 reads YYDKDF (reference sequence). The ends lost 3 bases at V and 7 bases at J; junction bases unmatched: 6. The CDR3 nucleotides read TGTGCCACCAGCAGGGGGACAGGGGCCGGAAATTCACCCCTCCACTTT. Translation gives CATSRGTGAGNSPLHF.

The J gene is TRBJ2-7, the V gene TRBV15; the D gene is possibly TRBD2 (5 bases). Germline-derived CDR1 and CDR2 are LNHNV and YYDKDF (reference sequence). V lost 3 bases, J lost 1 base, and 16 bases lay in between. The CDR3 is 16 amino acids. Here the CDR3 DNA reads TGTGCCACCAGCAGGAACCCGGGAATTTTATCCTACGAGCAGTACTTC. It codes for CATSRNPGILSYEQYF. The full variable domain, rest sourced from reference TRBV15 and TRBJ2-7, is DAMVIQNPRYQVTQFGKPVTLSCSQTLNHNVMYWYQQKSSQAPKLLFHYYDKDFNNEADTPDNFQSRRPNTSFCFLDIRSPGLGDTAMYLCATSRNPGILSYEQYFGPGTRLTVT.

The CDR3 DNA sequence: TGCGCCAGCACCCTGGTAGGGGGGCCCTCTGGGGCCAACGTCCTGACTTTC. Protein product: CASTLVGGPSGANVLTF. V gene TRBV5-1 combines with J gene TRBJ2-6, with D perhaps being TRBD1 or TRBD2 (6 bases each). The CDR3 sequence is 17 residues long. Germline lookup yields CDR1 SGHRS and CDR2 YFSETQ. With 6 bases removed from V and 0 bases from J, the gap between germline ends came to 16 bases.

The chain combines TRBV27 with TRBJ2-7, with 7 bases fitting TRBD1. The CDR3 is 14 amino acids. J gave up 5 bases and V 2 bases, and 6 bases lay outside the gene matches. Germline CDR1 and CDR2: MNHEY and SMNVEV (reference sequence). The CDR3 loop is CASSLGRGLHEQYF. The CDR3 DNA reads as TGTGCCAGCAGTTTAGGAAGGGGGCTCCACGAGCAGTACTTC.

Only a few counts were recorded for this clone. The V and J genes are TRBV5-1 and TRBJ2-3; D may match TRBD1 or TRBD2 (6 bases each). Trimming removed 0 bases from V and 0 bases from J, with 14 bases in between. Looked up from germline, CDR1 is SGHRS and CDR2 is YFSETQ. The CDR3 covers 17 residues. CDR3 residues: CASSLGVGGHSTDTQYF. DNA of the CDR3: TGCGCCAGCAGCTTGGGGGTCGGGGGCCATAGCACAGATACGCAGTATTTT.

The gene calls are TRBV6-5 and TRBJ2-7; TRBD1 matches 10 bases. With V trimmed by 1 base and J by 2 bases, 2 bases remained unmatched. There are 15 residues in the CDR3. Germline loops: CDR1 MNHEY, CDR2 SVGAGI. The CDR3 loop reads CASSYLGQGAYEQYF. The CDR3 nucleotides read TGTGCCAGCAGTTACTTAGGACAGGGGGCCTACGAGCAGTACTTC.

The CDR3 region has the DNA TGTGCCAGCAGTGGGGGAATTAGCTACGAGCAGTACTTC. Protein product: CASSGGISYEQYF. The chain uses TRBV25-1 and TRBJ2-7; D gene uncertain. With 4 bases removed from V and 3 bases from J, the gap between germline ends came to 10 bases. The CDR3 contains 13 residues. Germline V CDR1 and CDR2: MGHDK, SYGVNS.

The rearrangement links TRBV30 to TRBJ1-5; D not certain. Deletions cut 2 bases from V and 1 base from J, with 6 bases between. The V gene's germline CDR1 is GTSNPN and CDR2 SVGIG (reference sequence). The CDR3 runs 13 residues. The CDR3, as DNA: TGTGCCTGGAGTCCCAGCAGCAATCAGCCCCAGCATTTT. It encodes CAWSPSSNQPQHF.

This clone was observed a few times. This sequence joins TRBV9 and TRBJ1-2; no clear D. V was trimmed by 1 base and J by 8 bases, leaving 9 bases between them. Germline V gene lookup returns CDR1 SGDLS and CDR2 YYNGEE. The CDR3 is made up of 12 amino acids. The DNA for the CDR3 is TGTGCCAGCAGCGTAATCGGTAGAGGCTACACCTTC. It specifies CASSVIGRGYTF.

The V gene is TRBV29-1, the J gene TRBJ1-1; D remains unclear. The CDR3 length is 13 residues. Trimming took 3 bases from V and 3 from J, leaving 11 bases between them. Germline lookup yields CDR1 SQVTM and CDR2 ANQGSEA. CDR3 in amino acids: CSVDVAEYTEAFF. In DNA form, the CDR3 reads TGCAGCGTTGATGTGGCAGAGTACACTGAAGCTTTCTTT.

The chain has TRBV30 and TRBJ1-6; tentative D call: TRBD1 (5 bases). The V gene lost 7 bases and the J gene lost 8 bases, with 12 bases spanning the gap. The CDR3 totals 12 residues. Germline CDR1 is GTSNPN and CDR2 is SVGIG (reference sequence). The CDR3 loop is CALEAGDSPLHF. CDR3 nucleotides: TGTGCCTTGGAGGCGGGGGATTCACCCCTCCACTTT.

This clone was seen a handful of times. CDR3 coding DNA: TGTGCCAGCAGCTTGGTGCCAGGGACTGAAGCTTTCTTT. It encodes CASSLVPGTEAFF. The chain uses TRBV5-5 and TRBJ1-1; D is possibly TRBD1 (5 bases). CDR3 size: 13 residues. Germline V gene lookup returns CDR1 SGHKS and CDR2 YYEKEE (reference sequence). Trimming took 0 bases from V and 5 from J, leaving 8 bases between them.